The 20 T cell receptor beta chains below come from one sample, sequenced in a study of post-analysis software for immune sequencing data. Study findings and constraints: Roughly five TRBV segments occurring more often in patients than controls included TRBV5-6, TRBV5-1 and TRBV20-1.

For these TCRs, the target antigens are not known. The authors incorporated unique molecular identifiers into the TCR beta cDNA libraries. MiXCR, run by TCRdb on the PCR reads, gives a single entry per CDR3 protein. The sample lists about half a million distinct CDR3 sequences, approximately 34% occurring once. What was sequenced was blood. These receptors were taken from a girl between 2 and 17 years old with multiple sclerosis.

For this clonotype: Germline is not matched at one junction end, which may reflect a read error. The chain couples TRBV5-1 to TRBJ2-3; 12 nucleotides agree with TRBD2. CDR1 is SGHRS and CDR2 is YFSETQ in the germline V gene. The CDR3 contains 17 residues. The CDR3 DNA is TGCGCCAGCAGCTTGATGACTAGCGGGGGCAGCACAGATGCGCAGTATTTT. This sequence encodes CASSLMTSGGSTDAQYF.

V and J are TRBV15 and TRBJ1-1; a weak D match, TRBD1 (5 bases). The CDR3 totals 16 residues. With 0 bases removed from V and 4 bases from J, the gap between germline ends came to 15 bases. Germline loops: CDR1 LNHNV, CDR2 YYDKDF (reference sequence). CDR3 protein: CATSRDDFKTVTEAFF. The CDR3 DNA is TGTGCCACCAGCAGAGACGACTTCAAGACAGTCACTGAAGCTTTCTTT.

This clonotype was seen at least ten times. The chain employs TRBV6-5 and TRBJ1-2; D is perhaps TRBD1 (5 bases). This CDR3 has 14 amino acids. V was shortened by 11 bases and J by 2 bases, with 18 bases between the two germline ends. CDR1 and CDR2 from the germline V gene are MNHEY and SVGAGI. Here the CDR3 reads CAAKPGGGNYGYTF. The CDR3 DNA is TGTGCCGCCAAACCGGGGGGAGGAAACTATGGCTACACCTTC.

This clonotype was seen a handful of times. The chain has TRBV4-1 and TRBJ2-1; D is undetermined. CDR1 and CDR2 from the germline V gene are MGHRA and YSYEKL. The CDR3 sequence is 14 residues long. Trimming pared 3 bases from V and 6 bases from J, leaving 12 bases between. CDR3 in DNA: TGCGCCAGCAGCCATGTCGGCCGCCCCAATGAGCAGTTCTTC. Translation: CASSHVGRPNEQFF.

V usage is TRBV29-1 and J usage is TRBJ1-1; D not certain. This CDR3 has 12 amino acids. The germline V and J ends were trimmed by 2 bases and 7 bases, with 11 bases remaining between them. Germline assignment: CDR1 SQVTM and CDR2 ANQGSEA. CDR3 sequence: CSVEQIGVEAFF. The CDR3 DNA sequence: TGCAGCGTTGAACAGATAGGTGTTGAAGCTTTCTTT. The whole variable domain, filled in from reference TRBV29-1 and TRBJ1-1, reads SAVISQKPSRDICQRGTSLTIQCQVDSQVTMMFWYRQQPGQSLTLIATANQGSEATYESGFVIDKFPISRPNLTFSTLTVSNMSPEDSSIYLCSVEQIGVEAFFGQGTRLTVV.

This clonotype was seen ten or more times. The chain combines TRBV29-1 with TRBJ2-5, with 9 bases fitting TRBD1. J lost 2 bases, V lost 7 bases, and 2 bases had no gene match. Per the germline V gene, CDR1 is SQVTM and CDR2 is ANQGSEA. CDR3 length equals 12 residues. Written as DNA, the CDR3 is TGCAGCGGCGGACAGGGGCAAGAGACCCAGTACTTC. Protein product: CSGGQGQETQYF.

V gene TRBV5-1 combines with J gene TRBJ2-4; 8 positions agree with TRBD1. Near its end, the DNA agrees better with TRBJ2-7, so the J call may be wrong. The CDR3 spans 14 residues. The germline V gene has CDR1 SGHRS and CDR2 YFSETQ. The CDR3 spells CASSLGQGWSEQYF. CDR3 DNA sequence: TGCGCCAGCAGCTTGGGACAGGGGTGGTCCGAGCAGTACTTC.

This clonotype was observed a few times. The DNA of the CDR3 is TGTGCCAGCAGGGACTTAGGGGGCTATGGCTACACCTTC. Translated, it gives CASRDLGGYGYTF. The chain links TRBV2 to TRBJ1-2; a possible D gene is TRBD1 (6 bases). V was trimmed by 6 bases and J by 4 bases, leaving 12 bases between them. From germline, CDR1 is SNHLY and CDR2 FYNNEI. The CDR3 runs to 13 residues.

This clonotype was observed a handful of times. This chain joins TRBV20-1 and TRBJ2-3; 8 nucleotides agree with TRBD1. Losses at the gene ends were 6 bases for V and 1 base for J; bases not matched to a gene: 3. The CDR3 is made up of 13 amino acids. CDR1 and CDR2 (germline): DFQATT, SNEGSKA (reference sequence). In nucleotides, the CDR3 is TGCAGTGCCAGGGGGCCCCGCACAGATACGCAGTATTTT. This sequence encodes CSARGPRTDTQYF.

This chain connects TRBV7-2 to TRBJ2-5; 12 bases are a match to TRBD2. In germline, CDR1 is SGHTA, CDR2 FQGNSA. There are 16 residues in the CDR3. Trimming cost V 1 base and J 1 base; bases outside gene matches: 1. The CDR3: CASSLGGLAGQETQYF. The CDR3 coding sequence is TGTGCCAGCAGCTTAGGGGGACTAGCGGGCCAAGAGACCCAGTACTTC.

This clonotype was counted only a few times. This sequence joins TRBV13 and TRBJ2-7; 9 bases agree with TRBD1. The J call is uncertain, as TRBJ2-4 better fits the DNA end. The germline V gene has CDR1 PRHDT and CDR2 FYEKMQ (reference sequence). The CDR3 is 16 amino acids. The CDR3 here is CASSLLDRGTKNIQYF. CDR3 coding DNA: TGTGCCAGCAGCTTATTGGACAGGGGTACCAAAAACATTCAGTACTTC.

This chain connects TRBV6-2 or TRBV6-3 to TRBJ2-3, with a possible D match to TRBD2 (6 bases). The ends were cut back, 1 base at V and 5 bases at J, with 13 bases in the middle. CDR1 and CDR2 from the germline V gene are MNHEY and SVGEGT. The CDR3 sequence is 15 residues long. In DNA form, the CDR3 reads TGTGCCAGCAGTTACTACTGGGGGGTTGTAGATACGCAGTATTTT. It is translated as CASSYYWGVVDTQYF.

This clonotype was detected a few times. The chain has TRBV7-9 and TRBJ1-2, with D possibly TRBD1 on 5 matching bases. Germline V gene sequence: CDR1 SEHNR, CDR2 FQNEAQ (reference sequence). CDR3 length: 14 residues. V gave up 4 bases and J gave up 5 bases, with 14 bases separating them. The CDR3, as DNA: TGTGCCAGCAGCTACCTCCGGGGGGAGTATGGCTACACCTTC. Amino acid sequence: CASSYLRGEYGYTF.

This chain joins TRBV6-5 and TRBJ1-1; 7 bases are shared with TRBD1. The CDR3 runs to 15 residues. Per the germline V gene, CDR1 is MNHEY and CDR2 is SVGAGI. Unmatched junction bases numbered 13, after V lost 6 bases and J lost 6 bases. CDR3 residues: CASRRGTAQGAEAFF. Written as DNA, the CDR3 is TGTGCCAGCAGGAGGGGGACAGCCCAAGGGGCTGAAGCTTTCTTT.

The V gene is TRBV20-1, the J gene TRBJ2-1, with 10 nucleotides matching TRBD2. The CDR3 is 14 amino acids. Germline lookup yields CDR1 DFQATT and CDR2 SNEGSKA (reference sequence). V lost 3 bases, J lost 5 bases, and 4 bases stayed unmatched. The CDR3 DNA is TGCAGTGCTAGGGATGGACTAGCGGACAATGAGCAGTTCTTC. Its protein product is CSARDGLADNEQFF.

The chain links TRBV15 to TRBJ2-5; no clear D. This CDR3 is built from 13 residues. V was shortened by 8 bases and J by 4 bases, with 14 bases between the two germline ends. The germline gives CDR1 LNHNV, CDR2 YYDKDF (reference sequence). CDR3 sequence reads: CATDGSSSETQYF. The DNA of the CDR3 is TGTGCCACCGACGGATCCAGCTCAGAGACCCAGTACTTC. Filled out from reference TRBV15 and TRBJ2-5, the complete variable domain reads DAMVIQNPRYQVTQFGKPVTLSCSQTLNHNVMYWYQQKSSQAPKLLFHYYDKDFNNEADTPDNFQSRRPNTSFCFLDIRSPGLGDTAMYLCATDGSSSETQYFGPGTRLLVL.

The chain combines TRBV20-1 with TRBJ1-1, with D maybe TRBD1 (5 bases). V gave up 6 bases and J gave up 2 bases, with 16 bases separating them. This CDR3 has 14 residues. Germline lookup yields CDR1 DFQATT and CDR2 SNEGSKA (reference sequence). CDR3 nucleotide sequence: TGCAGTGCCCGACGGAACAGGCTTAACACTGAAGCTTTCTTT. Translating it yields CSARRNRLNTEAFF.

This clonotype has a count of ten or more. This chain uses TRBV2 with TRBJ2-5; 7 positions agree with TRBD2. This CDR3 comprises 14 residues. Germline-derived CDR1 and CDR2 are SNHLY and FYNNEI. V gave up 3 bases and J gave up 5 bases; unmatched junction bases: 6. CDR3 in amino acids: CASSDRLATETQYF. CDR3 coding DNA: TGTGCCAGCAGTGATCGACTAGCTACCGAGACCCAGTACTTC. The entire variable domain, with the rest obtained from reference TRBV2 and TRBJ2-5, is as follows: EPEVTQTPSHQVTQMGQEVILRCVPISNHLYFYWYRQILGQKVEFLVSFYNNEISEKSEIFDDQFSVERPDGSNFTLKIRSTKLEDSAMYFCASSDRLATETQYFGPGTRLLVL.

The rearrangement joins TRBV15 to TRBJ2-1, with D unresolved. CDR3 size: 13 residues. V was shortened by 0 bases and J by 9 bases, with 9 bases between the two germline ends. Germline assignment: CDR1 LNHNV and CDR2 YYDKDF (reference sequence). The CDR3, as DNA: TGTGCCACCAGCAGAGACCCGGAAGCTGAGCAGTTCTTC. Translated: CATSRDPEAEQFF.

This clonotype has at least ten counts. The rearrangement links TRBV6-5 to TRBJ2-5, with 8 bases aligning to TRBD1. The CDR3 has 15 amino acids. Germline CDR1 MNHEY, CDR2 SVGAGI. After removal of 2 bases from V and 4 bases from J, the junction contained 6 bases not matched to a gene. The CDR3 DNA sequence: TGTGCCAGCAGTTACGGGACAGGTAGAGGAGAGACCCAGTACTTC. It specifies CASSYGTGRGETQYF.